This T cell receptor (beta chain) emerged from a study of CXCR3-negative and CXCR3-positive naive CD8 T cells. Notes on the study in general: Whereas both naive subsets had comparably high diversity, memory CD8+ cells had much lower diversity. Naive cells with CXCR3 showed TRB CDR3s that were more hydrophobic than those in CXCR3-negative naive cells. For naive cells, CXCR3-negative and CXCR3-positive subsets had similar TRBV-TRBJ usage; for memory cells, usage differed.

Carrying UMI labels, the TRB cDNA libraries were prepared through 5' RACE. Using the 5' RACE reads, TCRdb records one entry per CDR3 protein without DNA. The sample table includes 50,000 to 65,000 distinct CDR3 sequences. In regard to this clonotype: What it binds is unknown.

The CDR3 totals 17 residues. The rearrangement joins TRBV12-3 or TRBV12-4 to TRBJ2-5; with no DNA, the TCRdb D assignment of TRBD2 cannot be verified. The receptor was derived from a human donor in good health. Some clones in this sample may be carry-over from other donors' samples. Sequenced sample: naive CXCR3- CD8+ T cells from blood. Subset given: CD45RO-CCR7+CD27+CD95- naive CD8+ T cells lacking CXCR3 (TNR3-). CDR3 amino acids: CASSLMAGGSFQETQYF.